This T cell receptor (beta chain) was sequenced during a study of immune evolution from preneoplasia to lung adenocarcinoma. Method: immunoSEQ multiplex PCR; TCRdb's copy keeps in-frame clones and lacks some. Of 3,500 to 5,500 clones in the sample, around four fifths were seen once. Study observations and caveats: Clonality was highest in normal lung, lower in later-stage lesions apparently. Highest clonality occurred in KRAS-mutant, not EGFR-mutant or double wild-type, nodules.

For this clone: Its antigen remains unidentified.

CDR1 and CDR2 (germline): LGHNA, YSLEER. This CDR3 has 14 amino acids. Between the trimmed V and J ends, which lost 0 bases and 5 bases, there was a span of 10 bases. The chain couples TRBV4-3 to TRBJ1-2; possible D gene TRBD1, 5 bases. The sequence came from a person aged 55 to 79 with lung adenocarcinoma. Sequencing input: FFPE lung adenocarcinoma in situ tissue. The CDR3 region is CASSQERDGYGYTF. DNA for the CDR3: TGCGCCAGCAGCCAAGAGAGGGACGGATATGGCTACACCTTC.